This record concerns one TCR beta chain sequence. The V gene lost 4 bases and the J gene lost 18 bases, with 13 bases spanning the gap. This CDR3 contains 10 residues. In germline, CDR1 is DFQATT, CDR2 SNEGSKA (reference sequence). This record belongs to a study of blood T cell repertoires in COVID-19. TCRdb keeps only in-frame clones here, not all; method: immunoSEQ multiplex PCR. The sample carries 310,000 or so clones, roughly 87% recorded once. Researchers sorted participants into cohorts using their self-reported clinical history. This rearrangement joins TRBV20-1 to TRBJ1-6; maybe TRBD1 (6 bases). This TCR derives from a woman in her 40s who had recovered from COVID-19. The sequenced material came from PBMCs or T cells enriched from blood (not recorded which). The DNA of the CDR3 is TGCAGTGCTATAGGGGGTGTGGGCCACTTT. This sequence encodes CSAIGGVGHF.